This TCR beta chain was sequenced in a study of vaccination and CD4 T cells after COVID-19. Whole-study findings and limits: A nonsignificant median increase from roughly 21 to 40 SARS-CoV-2-reactive clonotypes was observed.

An Oncomine TCR Beta short-read assay was used to sequence the DNA from cultured CD4+ T cells. Via MiXCR, TCRdb re-called the PCR reads, giving one row per CDR3 protein. The table includes over 20,000 distinct CDR3 sequences, less than 70% detected once. This clonotype was detected a few times. Its antigen is undetermined. Treatment denoted: roughly 11-day PBMC culture with coronavirus spike peptide pools or control peptides (ViraFEST assay). IL-2 (about 10 IU/ml) and peptide pools (approximately 10 ug/ml) were added to cultures of over 1.5 million PBMCs per well. On days 3 and 7, half the medium was swapped for fresh IL-2-containing medium. Trimming stripped 8 bases from V and 4 bases from J, with 8 bases between. This CDR3 contains 11 residues. CDR1 and CDR2 from the germline V gene are SNHLY and FYNNEI.

This chain uses TRBV2 with TRBJ1-2; D is ambiguous. This receptor was identified in a human donor who had recovered from COVID-19. What was sequenced was CD4+ T cells from blood, cultured in vitro. The CDR3 spells CASRAAYGYTF. For the CDR3, the DNA is TGTGCCAGCCGCGCAGCCTATGGCTACACCTTC.